Presented here are 22 T cell receptor beta chains from one specimen sequenced in a study of a mutant IDH1 vaccine in newly diagnosed glioma (dated by TCRdb to the early 2020s). What the time point label conveys for this sample: baseline, week 1 (first vaccination visit). Taken with the paper, the label for treatment or condition translates to: pre-vaccination baseline after standard-of-care therapy. Libraries were built with the immunoSEQ multiplex PCR assay. TCRdb limited this immuneACCESS table to in-frame rearrangements with V and J called. A share of clones is missing; checked studies link under half to unresolved V genes, and the rest is unexplained. The sample table records tens of thousands of clones; almost 85% of these occur just once. Approximately 19% of the sample comes from the top ten. The sample here was PBMCs, taken from a glioma patient treated with radiotherapy, temozolomide or both. The receptors here all came from a man aged 30 to 39 with glioma.

The chain's CDR3 is CASSTGTPGTNQPQHF. The DNA for the CDR3 is TGCGCCAGCAGCACAGGGACTCCGGGGACCAATCAGCCCCAGCATTTT. The chain links TRBV5-1 to TRBJ1-5, with D perhaps matching TRBD1 (6 bases). The V and J ends lost 4 bases and 3 bases respectively, with 17 bases between them. The germline gives CDR1 SGHRS, CDR2 YFSETQ. The CDR3 runs to 16 residues.

The CDR3 nucleotides read TGTGCCTGGAGTGTATTGGGCCCGGGGCTGGGCAATCAGCCCCAGCATTTT. Its protein is CAWSVLGPGLGNQPQHF. The chain recombines TRBV30 with TRBJ1-5, with D perhaps matching TRBD1 (5 bases). Germline values: CDR1 GTSNPN, CDR2 SVGIG (reference sequence). The CDR3 spans 17 residues. The V and J ends lost 0 bases and 2 bases respectively, with 17 bases between them.

This clone has a handful of counts. The chain joins TRBV27 to TRBJ1-1; 9 bases line up with TRBD1. The germline CDR1 and CDR2 sequences are MNHEY and SMNVEV (reference sequence). This CDR3 spans 15 amino acids. J lost 2 bases, V lost 0 bases, and 1 base had no gene match. The CDR3 here is CASSLSDRGNTEAFF. The CDR3 nucleotides are TGTGCCAGCAGTTTATCGGACAGGGGAAACACTGAAGCTTTCTTT.

The chain employs TRBV7-9 and TRBJ2-6; D may be TRBD1 (6 bases). The germline V gene has CDR1 SEHNR and CDR2 FQNEAQ (reference sequence). V was clipped by 5 bases and J by 0 bases, with 11 bases between them. The CDR3 has 16 amino acids. The CDR3 sequence is CASSRTASSGANVLTF. The CDR3 DNA sequence: TGTGCCAGCAGCCGGACAGCAAGCTCTGGGGCCAACGTCCTGACTTTC.

V gene TRBV14 combines with J gene TRBJ2-7, with 8 bases that match TRBD1. The junction had 9 bases not matched to a gene; V was cut back by 5 bases and J by 9 bases. CDR1 is SGHDN and CDR2 is FVKESK in the germline V gene. The length of the CDR3 is 13 residues. The CDR3 loop is CASSDTGQGGQYF. The CDR3, as DNA: TGTGCCAGCAGCGACACCGGACAGGGTGGGCAGTACTTC.

This clone occurred a few times. The J gene is TRBJ1-2, the V gene TRBV2; D gene ambiguous. The germline gives CDR1 SNHLY, CDR2 FYNNEI. The CDR3 is 13 amino acids. Trimming shortened V by 4 bases and J by 4 bases, and 10 bases separated the two germline ends. The DNA for the CDR3 is TGTGCCAGCAGTGTCATAAAGGGCTATGGCTACACCTTC. It specifies CASSVIKGYGYTF.

V usage is TRBV7-9 and J usage is TRBJ1-1; D not certain. V dropped 0 bases and J dropped 7 bases, with 18 bases sitting between them. The CDR3 length is 16 residues. Germline-derived CDR1 and CDR2 are SEHNR and FQNEAQ (reference sequence). This chain's CDR3 is CASSLARGLFRLEAFF. CDR3 DNA sequence: TGTGCCAGCAGCTTAGCGCGCGGGCTGTTCCGCCTTGAAGCTTTCTTT. Full variable domain (rest looked up from reference TRBV7-9 and TRBJ1-1): DTGVSQNPRHKITKRGQNVTFRCDPISEHNRLYWYRQTLGQGPEFLTYFQNEAQLEKSRLLSDRFSAERPKGSFSTLEIQRTEQGDSAMYLCASSLARGLFRLEAFFGQGTRLTVV.

The chain employs TRBV7-2 and TRBJ1-2; the D gene is possibly TRBD1 (6 bases). V was shortened by 3 bases and J by 6 bases, with 17 bases between the two germline ends. The germline CDR1 and CDR2 sequences are SGHTA and FQGNSA. This CDR3 region has 15 residues. The CDR3 DNA reads TGTGCCAGCAGCTTGAAATGGGGGCGTGGAGATGGCTACACCTTC. Its translation is CASSLKWGRGDGYTF.

The chain combines TRBV7-9 with TRBJ1-2; unclear D gene. Trimming took 1 base from V and 2 from J, leaving 2 bases between them. The CDR3 consists of 12 residues. Germline-derived CDR1 and CDR2 are SEHNR and FQNEAQ (reference sequence). The CDR3: CASSLDNYGYTF. The CDR3 DNA reads as TGTGCCAGCAGCTTAGACAACTATGGCTACACCTTC.

This chain uses TRBV5-6 with TRBJ2-3; TRBD2 matches 13 bases. The CDR3 contains 17 residues. Per the germline V gene, CDR1 is SGHDT and CDR2 is YYEEEE. The junction had 6 bases not matched to a gene; V was cut back by 4 bases and J by 1 base. CDR3 amino acids: CASSRTGTSGGTDTQYF. The CDR3 DNA reads TGTGCCAGCAGCCGTACCGGGACTAGCGGGGGCACAGATACGCAGTATTTT.

The rearrangement joins TRBV21-1 to TRBJ1-4. TRBV21-1 is an annotated pseudogene. The CDR3 is 19 amino acids. The DNA for the CDR3 is TGTGCCAGCAGCAAATATCGAACGGGGGAAGTGCGGACTAATGAAAAACTGTTTTTT. Translation gives CASSKYRTGEVRTNEKLFF.

The V gene is TRBV13, the J gene TRBJ1-3, with D perhaps matching TRBD1 (5 bases). Trimming took 9 bases from V and 2 from J, leaving 14 bases between them. Germline CDR1 PRHDT, CDR2 FYEKMQ (reference sequence). The CDR3 spans 14 residues. CDR3 sequence: CASEEGRTGNTIYF. DNA of the CDR3: TGTGCCAGTGAGGAGGGACGGACTGGAAACACCATATATTTT.

V usage is TRBV7-6 and J usage is TRBJ1-1; the D gene is possibly TRBD1 (6 bases). With 6 bases removed from V and 1 base from J, the gap between germline ends came to 18 bases. The CDR3 covers 16 residues. CDR1 and CDR2 from the germline V gene are SGHVS and FNYEAQ. This CDR3 reads CASSPMGGGANTEAFF. CDR3 sequence (DNA): TGTGCCAGCAGTCCCATGGGGGGGGGCGCGAACACTGAAGCTTTCTTT. Together with reference TRBV7-6 and TRBJ1-1, the CDR3 gives the full variable domain: GAGVSQSPRYKVTKRGQDVALRCDPISGHVSLYWYRQALGQGPEFLTYFNYEAQQDKSGLPNDRFSAERPEGSISTLTIQRTEQRDSAMYRCASSPMGGGANTEAFFGQGTRLTVV.

The rearrangement joins TRBV10-1 to TRBJ2-4, with 10 bases matching TRBD1. The CDR3 loop spans 15 amino acids. The junction had 7 bases not matched to a gene; V was cut back by 11 bases and J by 0 bases. Germline CDR1 and CDR2: WNHNN and SYGVQD (reference sequence). The CDR3 is CAGTGQGLAKNIQYF. The CDR3 DNA sequence: TGCGCCGGAACGGGACAGGGGCTAGCCAAAAACATTCAGTACTTC.

The table lists this clone with a count of one. The CDR3 bases are TGTGCCAGCAGCTTAAAACTAAGGACGGGACGCTTTTCAACTAATGAAAAACTGTTTTTT. This sequence encodes CASSLKLRTGRFSTNEKLFF. J is TRBJ1-4 and V is TRBV7-8; D may be TRBD1 (5 bases). From germline, CDR1 is SGHVS and CDR2 FQNEAQ. The CDR3 sequence is 20 residues long. Between the trimmed V and J ends, which lost 2 bases and 0 bases, there was a span of 22 bases.

In this sample, this clone turned up once. The chain links TRBV5-1 to TRBJ2-5; D is undetermined. This CDR3 contains 13 residues. Trimming stripped 1 base from V and 5 bases from J, with 9 bases between. CDR1 is SGHRS and CDR2 is YFSETQ in the germline V gene. The CDR3 loop reads CASSLTVGETQYF. As DNA, the CDR3 is TGCGCCAGCAGCTTGACGGTAGGGGAGACCCAGTACTTC. The entire variable domain, with the rest obtained from reference TRBV5-1 and TRBJ2-5, is as follows: KAGVTQTPRYLIKTRGQQVTLSCSPISGHRSVSWYQQTPGQGLQFLFEYFSETQRNKGNFPGRFSGRQFSNSRSEMNVSTLELGDSALYLCASSLTVGETQYFGPGTRLLVL.

On this clone itself: Since the CDR3 does not end with the conserved phenylalanine or tryptophan, this likely comes from a read error. This chain uses TRBV5-4 with TRBJ1-2; D not resolved. V was trimmed by 1 base and J by 6 bases, leaving 10 bases between them. This CDR3 contains 13 residues. Germline assignment: CDR1 SGHNT and CDR2 YYREEE (reference sequence). The CDR3 protein is CASSLFVSDGYTL. The DNA for the CDR3 is TGTGCCAGCAGCTTGTTTGTATCGGATGGCTACACCCTC.

The gene calls are TRBV6-5 and TRBJ1-1; D is unclear. The CDR3 is 13 amino acids. Deletions cut 3 bases from V and 1 base from J, with 6 bases between. The germline V gene encodes CDR1 MNHEY and CDR2 SVGAGI. This chain's CDR3 is CASSYDGNTEAFF. The CDR3 DNA sequence: TGTGCCAGCAGTTATGATGGGAACACTGAAGCTTTCTTT.

This clone has more than one count but fewer than ten. This rearrangement joins TRBV10-2 to TRBJ2-1; 7 bases are shared with TRBD2. V lost 7 bases and J lost 4; bases outside the gene matches: 13. Germline V gene lookup returns CDR1 WSHSY and CDR2 SAAADI. The CDR3 totals 16 residues. CDR3 DNA: TGCGCCAGCATCCGAGAGCGGGAACCCTCTTACAATGAGCAGTTCTTC. Its protein is CASIREREPSYNEQFF.

CDR3 DNA sequence: TGTGCCAGCAGTAAACTAGGGGTTGACAATGAGCAGTTCTTC. It encodes CASSKLGVDNEQFF. This chain joins TRBV2 and TRBJ2-1; D is tentatively TRBD1 or TRBD2 (5 bases each). The V gene's germline CDR1 is SNHLY and CDR2 FYNNEI. Trimming took 5 bases from V and 5 from J, leaving 13 bases between them. The CDR3 length is 14 residues. Full variable domain (outside the CDR3, taken from reference TRBV2 and TRBJ2-1): EPEVTQTPSHQVTQMGQEVILRCVPISNHLYFYWYRQILGQKVEFLVSFYNNEISEKSEIFDDQFSVERPDGSNFTLKIRSTKLEDSAMYFCASSKLGVDNEQFFGPGTRLTVL.

This clone was seen just once. The chain carries TRBV2 and TRBJ2-7, with 11 bases aligning to TRBD2. V was pared by 2 bases and J by 6 bases, with 6 bases of the junction left unmatched. The length of the CDR3 is 15 residues. The V gene's germline CDR1 is SNHLY and CDR2 FYNNEI. This chain's CDR3 is CASSESSGRASEQYF. The CDR3 nucleotides read TGTGCCAGCAGTGAAAGTAGCGGGAGGGCTAGCGAGCAGTACTTC.

The genes are TRBV5-1 and TRBJ1-1; no firm D call. This CDR3 comprises 15 residues. Germline V gene sequence: CDR1 SGHRS, CDR2 YFSETQ. The V gene lost 0 bases and the J gene lost 3 bases, with 12 bases spanning the gap. The CDR3 nucleotides read TGCGCCAGCAGCTTGGCCCCCGGTCGGGACACTGAAGCTTTCTTT. Amino acids: CASSLAPGRDTEAFF.